These 5 T cell receptor beta chains were all obtained from the same sample, sequenced in a study of cytotoxic CD8 clonotypes in ibrutinib-treated CLL (dated by TCRdb to the early 2020s). The receptor library was made with the immunoSEQ multiplex PCR assay. This immuneACCESS table, as held by TCRdb, lists in-frame sequences with V and J called but not all clones. Of the missing ones, under half trace to an unresolved V gene in checked studies; the others have no known cause. This sample comprises about 17,000 clones, roughly four fifths of them detected only once. The ten largest clones represent approximately 15% of the sample. The input for sequencing was PBMCs, taken before ibrutinib treatment. Source of these receptors: a human donor with chronic lymphocytic leukemia.

In this sample, this clone turned up once. The chain employs TRBV19 and TRBJ1-5; 7 nucleotides agree with TRBD1. The CDR3 length is 15 residues. Germline V gene data show CDR1 as LNHDA and CDR2 as SQIVND (reference sequence). V lost 5 bases and J lost 7; bases outside the gene matches: 11. The CDR3 nucleotides are TGTGCCAGTAGTTCCAGACAGGGACAATGGCAGCCCCAGCATTTT. This translates into CASSSRQGQWQPQHF.

V is TRBV11-1 and J is TRBJ2-2; maybe TRBD2 (5 bases). Germline CDR1 is SGHAT and CDR2 is FQDESV (reference sequence). V was shortened by 2 bases and J by 4 bases, with 14 bases between the two germline ends. The CDR3 is 16 amino acids. Written as DNA, the CDR3 is TGTGCCAGCAGCTTATGGCGATGGGAGAGCACCGGGGAGCTGTTTTTT. This encodes CASSLWRWESTGELFF.

The chain joins TRBV9 to TRBJ2-7; TRBD1 agrees at 11 bases. The V gene's germline CDR1 is SGDLS and CDR2 YYNGEE. Unmatched junction bases numbered 5, after V lost 3 bases and J lost 3 bases. The CDR3 extends over 15 amino acids. CDR3 residues: CASSGGGTGGYEQYF. Here the CDR3 DNA reads TGTGCCAGCAGCGGGGGCGGGACAGGGGGCTACGAGCAGTACTTC.

The chain couples TRBV6-5 to TRBJ2-7; 11 nucleotides match TRBD1. Germline assignment: CDR1 MNHEY and CDR2 SVGAGI. The CDR3 has 14 residues. Unmatched junction bases numbered 3, after V lost 6 bases and J lost 2 bases. The CDR3 region has the DNA TGTGCCAGCAGACGGGACAGGGGGACCTACGAGCAGTACTTC. Translation gives CASRRDRGTYEQYF.

The J gene is TRBJ2-7, the V gene TRBV9; TRBD1 matches at 7 bases. V dropped 4 bases and J dropped 3; count of bases not matched to a gene: 7. The CDR3 covers 14 residues. Germline assignment: CDR1 SGDLS and CDR2 YYNGEE. CDR3 sequence (DNA): TGTGCCAGCAGCCCCCGACAGGGAAACTACGAGCAGTACTTC. Its protein product is CASSPRQGNYEQYF.